This is a list of T cell receptor beta chains from one sample in a study of T cells in Graves' hyperthyroidism and ophthalmopathy. TCRdb independently ran MiXCR on the multiplex PCR reads; one entry per CDR3 protein. The data contain fewer than 650,000 distinct CDR3 sequences, approximately 15% of them singletons. Sequenced material: blood. The receptors were sampled from a woman in her thirties or forties with Graves' hyperthyroidism. Both conserved end residues are part of each CDR3. The D gene is left open where the match is weak. Clone size is shown for a subset of rows, as once, few, many or a class of expanded clone.

>many|TRBV28|TRBJ2-1|.
TGTGCCAGCGGAAAGGCTGAGCAGTTCTTC
CASGKAEQFF
>many|TRBV12-3/TRBV12-4|TRBJ2-4|.
TGTGCCAGCAGTTTTTTTGGGGACAAAAACATTCAGTACTTC
CASSFFGDKNIQYF
>.|TRBV27|TRBJ1-1|.
TGTGCCAGCAGCCCCCTCCAGTCCGTTGAAGCTTTCTTT
CASSPLQSVEAFF
>once|TRBV25-1|TRBJ2-2|TRBD2
TGTGCCAGCAGTGAATCCCGACTAGCCGGCACCGGGGAGCTGTTTTTT
CASSESRLAGTGELFF
>.|TRBV28|TRBJ1-2|TRBD1
TGTGCCAGCAGTAGACAGGGGGCTAACTATGGCTACACCTTC
CASSRQGANYGYTF
>many|TRBV5-6|TRBJ1-2|TRBD1
TGTGCCAGCAGCTTGGCTACAGGGGGTGGCTACACCTTC
CASSLATGGGYTF
>many|TRBV3-1|TRBJ2-5|TRBD1
TGTGCCAGCAGCCAGTGGGACAGCCAAGAGACCCAGTACTTC
CASSQWDSQETQYF
>few|TRBV18|TRBJ1-3|TRBD1
TGTGCCAGCTCACGAGACAGGGGGTTTGGAAACACCATATATTTT
CASSRDRGFGNTIYF
>.|TRBV28|TRBJ1-2|TRBD1
TGTGCCAGCAGTCCAACCGTAACCGGGACAGGGCGGCTCTATGGCTACACCTTC
CASSPTVTGTGRLYGYTF
>.|TRBV6-1|TRBJ2-7|.
TGTGCCAGCAGGCCCAGGGGGAGGTACGAGCAGTACTTC
CASRPRGRYEQYF
>many|TRBV20-1|TRBJ2-7|TRBD1
TGCAGTGCTAACCGGGACAGGGGAATGTACGAGCAGTACTTC
CSANRDRGMYEQYF
>many|TRBV20-1|TRBJ2-5|TRBD2
TGCAGTGCTCCGCTTTTCCAGCGGGAGTCCCAGTACTTC
CSAPLFQRESQYF
>.|TRBV5-1|TRBJ2-5|.
TGCGCCAGCAGCTTGGAACTAGCCGGGGAGACCCAGTACTTC
CASSLELAGETQYF
>few|TRBV6-1|TRBJ2-5|TRBD2
TGTGCCACCGCTCGGCTAGCGGGAGGACTCCAAGGGACCCAGTACTTC
CATARLAGGLQGTQYF
>.|TRBV10-3|TRBJ2-7|TRBD1
TGTGCCATCAGTGTGGGACAGTCCCTGAGCGAGCAGTACTTC
CAISVGQSLSEQYF
>many|TRBV11-2|TRBJ2-7|.
TGTGCCAGCAGCCCAATCCAGTACGGTGCCCATTACGAGCAGTACTTC
CASSPIQYGAHYEQYF
>.|TRBV27|TRBJ2-7|.
TGTGCCAGCAGTTTATATAGCGGAGAAAGCTCCTACGAGCAGTACTTC
CASSLYSGESSYEQYF
>few|TRBV6-1|TRBJ2-5|TRBD2
TGTGCCAGCAGGGGGACTAGCGGGAGCGTGGAGACCCAGTACTTC
CASRGTSGSVETQYF
>.|TRBV6-1|TRBJ2-3|.
TGTGCCAGCAGTACCATTTACCCCAGCACAGATACGCAGTATTTT
CASSTIYPSTDTQYF
>many|TRBV5-1|TRBJ2-3|.
TGCGCCAGCAGCTTGGATGGGGACCCCACAGATACGCAGTATTTT
CASSLDGDPTDTQYF
>many|TRBV18|TRBJ1-6|TRBD1
TGTGCCAGCTCACCAGTGACAGGGGTCGATTCACCCCTCCACTTT
CASSPVTGVDSPLHF
>many|TRBV11-2|TRBJ2-7|TRBD2
TGTGCCAGCAGCTTAGAAAGACTAGCGGTTACCTACGAGCAGTACTTC
CASSLERLAVTYEQYF
>many|TRBV5-1|TRBJ1-2|.
TGCGCCAGCAGCTTGGGGTCGGACTATGGCTACACCTTC
CASSLGSDYGYTF
>many|TRBV7-8|TRBJ2-5|.
TGTGCCAGCAGCCCGATGGGGCAAGAGACCCAGTACTTC
CASSPMGQETQYF
>.|TRBV2|TRBJ1-3|.
TGTGCCAGCATGAACTCTGGAAACACCATATATTTT
CASMNSGNTIYF